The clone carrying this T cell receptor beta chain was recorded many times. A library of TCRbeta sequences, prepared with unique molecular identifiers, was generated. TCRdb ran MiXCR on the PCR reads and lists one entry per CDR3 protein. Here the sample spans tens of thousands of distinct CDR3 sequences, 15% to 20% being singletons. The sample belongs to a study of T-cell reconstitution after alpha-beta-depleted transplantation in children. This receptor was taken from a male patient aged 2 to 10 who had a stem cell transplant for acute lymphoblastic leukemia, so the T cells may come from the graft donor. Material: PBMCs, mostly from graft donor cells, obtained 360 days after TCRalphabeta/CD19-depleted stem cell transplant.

CDR3 DNA sequence: TGTGCCAGCAGCTTAGCACACCGTAATCAGCCCCAGCATTTT. Its protein is CASSLAHRNQPQHF. This sequence joins TRBV7-9 and TRBJ1-5; D is uncertain. The ends were cut back, 0 bases at V and 4 bases at J, with 7 bases in the middle. Germline V CDR1 and CDR2: SEHNR, FQNEAQ (reference sequence). The CDR3 has 14 amino acids.